The 17 T cell receptor beta chains in this list originate from one sample, sequenced in a study of Ad26.COV2.S vaccination and SARS-CoV-2 variants. Assay used: immunoSEQ multiplex PCR; TCRdb lists only in-frame clones, some missing. The sample carries roughly 100,000 clones, about three quarters recorded once. The sample here was peripheral blood, taken after recovery from COVID-19. The receptors were sampled from a human donor who had recovered from COVID-19.

J is TRBJ1-4 and V is TRBV7-9, with D unresolved. V was pared by 3 bases and J by 4 bases, with 9 bases between. Per germline, CDR1 SEHNR and CDR2 FQNEAQ (reference sequence). The CDR3 contains 14 residues. CDR3 amino acids: CASSLGLFNEKLFF. The DNA of the CDR3 is TGTGCCAGCAGCTTGGGCCTCTTTAATGAAAAACTGTTTTTT.

This clone has a handful of counts. The rearrangement links TRBV9 to TRBJ2-2; D not certain. The germline V gene encodes CDR1 SGDLS and CDR2 YYNGEE. The CDR3 length is 14 residues. V was pared by 2 bases and J by 0 bases, with 5 bases between. CDR3 sequence: CASSVVPNTGELFF. The CDR3 DNA reads TGTGCCAGCAGCGTTGTTCCGAACACCGGGGAGCTGTTTTTT.

J is TRBJ2-2 and V is TRBV7-9; D gene ambiguous. Germline-derived CDR1 and CDR2 are SEHNR and FQNEAQ (reference sequence). This CDR3 comprises 13 residues. With 8 bases removed from V and 5 bases from J, the gap between germline ends came to 12 bases. CDR3 DNA sequence: TGTGCCAGCCGACTTTCGGATACCGGGGAGCTGTTTTTT. This gives the protein CASRLSDTGELFF.

The chain combines TRBV3-1 (or the pseudogene TRBV3-2) with TRBJ2-7, with 7 bases lining up with TRBD1. V shed 4 bases and J 3 bases; nucleotides not matched to a gene: 3. CDR1 is LGHDT, CDR2 YNNKEL, per germline (reference sequence). The CDR3 loop spans 13 amino acids. CDR3 DNA: TGTGCCAGCAGCCCATGGACAGGCTACGAGCAGTACTTC. Translation gives CASSPWTGYEQYF.

This chain joins TRBV27 and TRBJ2-3, with 9 bases aligning to TRBD1. Germline V gene lookup returns CDR1 MNHEY and CDR2 SMNVEV (reference sequence). The J segment lost 2 bases and the V segment lost 3 bases, leaving 3 bases of the junction unmatched. This CDR3 has 15 residues. The chain's CDR3 is CASSLTGGTTDTQYF. CDR3 bases: TGTGCCAGCAGTTTGACAGGGGGAACCACAGATACGCAGTATTTT.

The sample holds a few counts of this clone. The chain has TRBV29-1 and TRBJ1-1; no reliable D call. Trimming cost V 5 bases and J 1 base, with 8 bases left between them. Germline assignment: CDR1 SQVTM and CDR2 ANQGSEA. The CDR3 spans 12 residues. The CDR3 DNA reads TGCAGCGTTTCATACAGGAACACTGAAGCTTTCTTT. Its protein is CSVSYRNTEAFF.

The J gene is TRBJ2-2, the V gene TRBV18, with D possibly being TRBD2 (5 bases). This CDR3 comprises 15 residues. Trimming pared 0 bases from V and 4 bases from J, leaving 9 bases between. Germline CDR1 and CDR2: KGHSH and LQKENI. CDR3 region: CASSPPPEGTGELFF. For the CDR3, the DNA is TGTGCCAGCTCACCACCGCCAGAGGGCACCGGGGAGCTGTTTTTT.

The rearrangement joins TRBV10-3 to TRBJ1-2; 7 positions agree with TRBD1. Germline CDR1 and CDR2: ENHRY and SYGVKD. Unmatched junction bases numbered 14, after V lost 10 bases and J lost 6 bases. This CDR3 contains 14 residues. CDR3 bases: TGTGCCAGCCGACGGACAGGCGATAGCAATGGCTACACCTTC. The encoded protein is CASRRTGDSNGYTF.

The V gene is TRBV5-1, the J gene TRBJ2-5, with 10 bases lining up with TRBD2. The germline CDR1 and CDR2 sequences are SGHRS and YFSETQ. The ends lost 6 bases at V and 2 bases at J; junction bases unmatched: 1. The CDR3 loop spans 13 amino acids. CDR3 DNA: TGCGCCAGCAAACTAGCGGGGCAAGAGACCCAGTACTTC. Translated, it gives CASKLAGQETQYF.

Note on this clone: Germline is not matched at one junction end, which may reflect a read error. CDR3 sequence (DNA): TGTGCCAGCAGGTTAGGAGGGGTAAACATTCAGTACTTC. It is translated as CASRLGGVNIQYF. The rearrangement joins TRBV12-3 or TRBV12-4 to TRBJ2-4; D is perhaps TRBD2 (6 bases). CDR3 length: 13 amino acids.

The rearrangement uses TRBV5-1 and TRBJ2-5, with 7 positions matching TRBD2. The CDR3 sequence is 13 residues long. Germline CDR1 and CDR2: SGHRS and YFSETQ. V lost 5 bases and J lost 4; bases outside the gene matches: 5. CDR3 sequence (DNA): TGCGCCAGCAGGACTCCGGGGGGAGAGACCCAGTACTTC. Its translation is CASRTPGGETQYF.

J is TRBJ2-5 and V is TRBV10-3; possibly TRBD2 for D (6 bases). This CDR3 spans 14 amino acids. With 0 bases removed from V and 5 bases from J, the gap between germline ends came to 10 bases. Looked up from germline, CDR1 is ENHRY and CDR2 is SYGVKD. CDR3 in amino acids: CAISESIGRETQYF. The CDR3 DNA is TGTGCCATCAGTGAGTCGATTGGGAGGGAGACCCAGTACTTC.

This chain links TRBV11-1 with TRBJ1-2; D is undetermined. Germline CDR1 and CDR2: SGHAT and FQDESV (reference sequence). Trimming removed 3 bases from V and 2 bases from J, with 4 bases in between. The CDR3 contains 12 residues. The CDR3 region is CASSFRNYGYTF. CDR3 nucleotides: TGTGCCAGCAGCTTCAGGAACTATGGCTACACCTTC.

This sequence joins TRBV28 and TRBJ1-5; D unclear. Trimming stripped 4 bases from V and 0 bases from J, with 22 bases between. CDR1 is MDHEN and CDR2 is SYDVKM in the germline V gene. The CDR3 covers 19 residues. CDR3 nucleotide sequence: TGTGCCAGCAGTTACTTACGGAGGGCGTCTTTTTATAGCAATCAGCCCCAGCATTTT. As protein: CASSYLRRASFYSNQPQHF. The variable domain in full, with the rest retrieved from reference TRBV28 and TRBJ1-5, is DVKVTQSSRYLVKRTGEKVFLECVQDMDHENMFWYRQDPGLGLRLIYFSYDVKMKEKGDIPEGYSVSREKKERFSLILESASTNQTSMYLCASSYLRRASFYSNQPQHFGDGTRLSIL.

With regard to this clone: Other DNA variants within this sample encode the same CDR3. This rearrangement joins TRBV7-2 to TRBJ2-3; 11 bases fit TRBD2. CDR3 length: 14 amino acids. Trimming took 3 bases from V and 4 from J; bases not matched to a gene: 0. CDR1 SGHTA and CDR2 FQGNSA come from the germline V gene. The CDR3 protein is CASSLTSGADTQYF. The CDR3 DNA follows: TGTGCCAGCAGCTTGACTAGCGGGGCAGATACGCAGTATTTT. Full variable domain (outside the CDR3, taken from reference TRBV7-2 and TRBJ2-3): GAGVSQSPSNKVTEKGKDVELRCDPISGHTALYWYRQSLGQGLEFLIYFQGNSAPDKSGLPSDRFSAERTGGSVSTLTIQRTQQEDSAVYLCASSLTSGADTQYFGPGTRLTVL.

This clone was recorded only once. This chain uses TRBV19 with TRBJ2-7; TRBD2 is a possible D gene (5 bases). The length of the CDR3 is 12 residues. The V and J ends lost 5 bases and 3 bases respectively, with 8 bases between them. The germline gives CDR1 LNHDA, CDR2 SQIVND (reference sequence). CDR3 nucleotide sequence: TGTGCCAGTAGTGACGGGATCTACGAGCAGTACTTC. As protein: CASSDGIYEQYF.

This sequence joins TRBV7-9 and TRBJ2-3; 8 bases fit TRBD2. Germline CDR1 and CDR2: SEHNR and FQNEAQ (reference sequence). J lost 5 bases, V lost 3 bases, and 10 bases had no gene match. The CDR3 is 16 residues long. DNA for the CDR3: TGTGCCAGCAGCTTCTTCGGGGGGGCCGAGATAGATACGCAGTATTTT. Translation gives CASSFFGGAEIDTQYF.